This TCR beta chain was identified during a study of radiotherapy plus CTLA-4 blockade in lung cancer. Study-wide context: Objective responses arose in roughly 18% of patients, and over 25% experienced disease control.

This clone was counted a few times. What it recognizes is unknown. Produced via immunoSEQ multiplex PCR; TCRdb's table is partial and in-frame only. The repertoire has 25,000 to 35,000 clones, approximately 80% of them found once; the top ten carry 7% to 8%. Looked up from germline, CDR1 is SEHNR and CDR2 is FQNEAQ (reference sequence). The CDR3 spans 15 residues. Trimming took off 1 base at V and 7 bases at J, with 13 bases between the two ends. Study-level results: Radiotherapy was combined with ipilimumab, and tumor-derived TCR clones then expanded in blood. Reports identified early blood T cell clone dynamics, with interferon-beta, as the best response predictor.

V usage is TRBV7-9 and J usage is TRBJ1-4; a weak D match, TRBD1 (6 bases). The specimen comprised peripheral blood, sampled from a patient treated with radiotherapy plus ipilimumab. This sequence was found in a human donor with non-small cell lung cancer who had stable disease on radiotherapy plus ipilimumab. The CDR3 DNA sequence: TGTGCCAGCAGCTTAGGGGACATGGAGGGTGAAAAACTGTTTTTT. Its protein product is CASSLGDMEGEKLFF.